Below, 5 T cell receptor gamma chains from the same sample are listed, as sequenced in a study of gammadelta T cells in human blood. TCRdb reprocessed the RT-PCR reads through CATT. The sample consists of some 150 gamma-chain clones, approximately 2.4% of them appearing once. Sequencing was carried out using Vgamma9Vdelta2 gamma-delta T cells from infant blood. The receptors derive from a human donor.

By proportion, this clone is large. Possible read error: a much larger clone is one base away. V usage is TRGV9 and J usage is TRGJP. The germline V gene has CDR1 GITISATS and CDR2 ISYDGTV (reference sequence). CDR3 length: 15 amino acids. The CDR3: CAWWEVELGKKIKVF. The CDR3 coding sequence is TGTGCCTGGTGGGAGGTAGAGTTGGGCAAAAAAATCAAGGTATTT.

On this clone: The protein recorded in TCRdb matches a much larger clone and deviates from this DNA's translation at residue 9, suggesting a read error; the protein here is obtained by translating the DNA. The chain carries TRGV9 and TRGJP. From germline, CDR1 is GITISATS and CDR2 ISYDGTV (reference sequence). V lost 0 bases and J lost 14; bases outside the gene matches: 7. This CDR3 has 15 amino acids. The CDR3 region has the DNA TGTGCCTTGTGGGAGGTGGGCTTGTGCAAAAAAATCAAGGTATTT. As protein: CALWEVGLCKKIKVF.

Concerning this clone itself: A much larger clone sits a single nucleotide away, making a read error possible. Different DNA sequences within this sample yield the same CDR3. This sequence joins TRGV9 and TRGJP. V lost 3 bases and J lost 4; bases outside the gene matches: 3. Germline V gene sequence: CDR1 GITISATS, CDR2 ISYDGTV (reference sequence). This CDR3 has 16 amino acids. This chain's CDR3 is CALWETQELGKKIKVF. CDR3 nucleotide sequence: TGTGCCTTGTGGGAGACACAAGAGTTGGGCAAAAAAATCAAGGTATTT.

As concerns this clone: A far larger clone is off by one base, so a read error is likely. Within the sample, other DNA sequences also encode this same CDR3. This sequence joins TRGV10 and TRGJP1. TRGV10 is filed as an ORF, its function uncertain. The CDR3 extends over 13 amino acids. The CDR3 sequence is CAAWDTTGWFKIF. The CDR3 nucleotides read TGTGCGGCGTGGGATACCACTGGTTGGTTCAAGATATTT.

Comment on this clone: The TCRdb record carries a much larger clone's protein, which differs from this DNA's translation at residue 5; a read error is the likely cause, and the protein listed here is the DNA translation. This chain joins TRGV9 and TRGJP. In germline, CDR1 is GITISATS, CDR2 ISYDGTV (reference sequence). The CDR3 sequence is 17 residues long. CDR3 region: CALWKVHRELGKKIKVF. The CDR3 DNA reads TGTGCCTTGTGGAAGGTGCACCGGGAGTTGGGCAAAAAAATCAAGGTATTT.